These 22 T cell receptor beta chains share one sample of origin, sequenced in a study of T cell responses to AZD1222 COVID-19 vaccine. The protocol was immunoSEQ multiplex PCR, while the TCRdb copy is restricted to in-frame clones and leaves out a portion. Of over 130,000 clones in the sample, roughly nine tenths are singletons; the top ten hold around 7.6%. Source: peripheral blood, taken 28 days after the second dose of the MenACWY control vaccine. These receptor sequences come from an adult who received the MenACWY meningococcal vaccine as a control.

The chain recombines TRBV28 with TRBJ2-7; D is possibly TRBD1 (6 bases). Germline-derived CDR1 and CDR2 are MDHEN and SYDVKM. Trimming removed 3 bases from V and 3 bases from J, with 12 bases in between. The length of the CDR3 is 14 residues. The CDR3 region is CASSLGDTNYEQYF. Here the CDR3 DNA reads TGTGCCAGCAGTTTGGGGGACACTAACTACGAGCAGTACTTC. Full variable domain (missing parts from reference TRBV28 and TRBJ2-7): DVKVTQSSRYLVKRTGEKVFLECVQDMDHENMFWYRQDPGLGLRLIYFSYDVKMKEKGDIPEGYSVSREKKERFSLILESASTNQTSMYLCASSLGDTNYEQYFGPGTRLTVT.

The chain uses TRBV28 and TRBJ2-7; TRBD1 matches at 12 bases. V was clipped by 7 bases and J by 5 bases; unmatched bases: 12. In germline, CDR1 is MDHEN, CDR2 SYDVKM. The CDR3 consists of 16 residues. This chain's CDR3 is CASTGEPGTGGDEQYF. The DNA of the CDR3 is TGTGCCAGCACGGGGGAGCCCGGGACAGGGGGCGACGAGCAGTACTTC. The full variable domain, its missing parts supplied by reference TRBV28 and TRBJ2-7, is DVKVTQSSRYLVKRTGEKVFLECVQDMDHENMFWYRQDPGLGLRLIYFSYDVKMKEKGDIPEGYSVSREKKERFSLILESASTNQTSMYLCASTGEPGTGGDEQYFGPGTRLTVT.

The CDR3: CASSWARREQYF. The CDR3 bases are TGTGCCAGCAGTTGGGCACGGAGGGAGCAGTACTTC. The chain uses TRBV12-3 or TRBV12-4 and TRBJ2-7; a possible D gene is TRBD2 (5 bases). V lost 4 bases and J lost 7, with 11 bases in between. CDR3 length: 12 residues.

V usage is TRBV18 and J usage is TRBJ2-7, with D uncertain. Trimming removed 5 bases from V and 3 bases from J, with 5 bases in between. CDR1 KGHSH and CDR2 LQKENI come from the germline V gene. The CDR3 is made up of 11 amino acids. The CDR3 sequence: CASSMGYEQYF. The CDR3 DNA follows: TGTGCCAGCTCAATGGGCTACGAGCAGTACTTC.

The chain recombines TRBV30 with TRBJ1-2, with D perhaps matching TRBD1 (6 bases). This CDR3 contains 14 residues. V was trimmed by 3 bases and J by 4 bases, leaving 15 bases between them. Germline lookup yields CDR1 GTSNPN and CDR2 SVGIG (reference sequence). CDR3 amino acids: CAWSPVGATYGYTF. CDR3 in DNA: TGTGCCTGGAGCCCTGTGGGGGCTACCTATGGCTACACCTTC.

The chain has TRBV28 and TRBJ1-2; TRBD1 agrees at 8 bases. Losses at the gene ends were 7 bases for V and 7 bases for J; bases not matched to a gene: 5. Germline assignment: CDR1 MDHEN and CDR2 SYDVKM. This CDR3 region has 12 residues. This CDR3 reads CASKTGGIGYTF. In DNA, the CDR3 is TGTGCCAGCAAAACAGGGGGGATTGGCTACACCTTC.

This sequence joins TRBV18 and TRBJ1-1, with 11 nucleotides matching TRBD1. Trimming removed 3 bases from V and 3 bases from J; junction bases left unmatched: 3. Germline V gene lookup returns CDR1 KGHSH and CDR2 LQKENI. The length of the CDR3 is 15 residues. CDR3 sequence reads: CASSPGTGGDTEAFF. In DNA form, the CDR3 reads TGTGCCAGCTCACCCGGGACAGGGGGAGACACTGAAGCTTTCTTT.

The J gene is TRBJ2-7, the V gene TRBV7-3; 9 bases line up with TRBD1. Germline V gene lookup returns CDR1 SGHTA and CDR2 FQGTGA. The CDR3 loop spans 12 amino acids. J was trimmed by 10 bases and V by 5 bases; bases with no gene match: 6. Here the CDR3 DNA reads TGTGCCAGCAGCCCAAACAGGGGGCCCCAGTACTTC. This gives the protein CASSPNRGPQYF.

The V gene is TRBV3-1 (or the pseudogene TRBV3-2), the J gene TRBJ1-4, with TRBD1 identical over 10 bases. CDR3 length: 13 residues. CDR1 LGHDT and CDR2 YNNKEL come from the germline V gene (reference sequence). The J segment lost 7 bases and the V segment lost 8 bases, leaving 4 bases of the junction unmatched. The CDR3 DNA sequence: TGTGCCAGCGCGACAGGGGGCGTTGAAAAACTGTTTTTT. Protein sequence: CASATGGVEKLFF.

As regards this clone: Germline is not matched at one junction end, which may reflect a read error. V gene TRBV9 combines with J gene TRBJ2-4; 11 positions agree with TRBD1. This CDR3 comprises 12 residues. The germline gives CDR1 SGDLS, CDR2 YYNGEE. CDR3 in amino acids: CASSDRDRGFHF. As DNA, the CDR3 is TGTGCCAGCAGCGACCGGGACAGGGGGTTCCACTTC.

The rearrangement uses TRBV6-5 and TRBJ2-5; maybe TRBD1 (5 bases). The CDR3 runs 14 residues. V lost 1 base and J lost 2, with 8 bases in between. CDR1 MNHEY and CDR2 SVGAGI come from the germline V gene. The CDR3 region is CASSYWTSQETQYF. As DNA, the CDR3 is TGTGCCAGCAGTTACTGGACAAGTCAAGAGACCCAGTACTTC.

The chain uses TRBV3-1 (or the pseudogene TRBV3-2) and TRBJ2-5, with D uncertain. Trimming pared 0 bases from V and 1 base from J, leaving 6 bases between. Germline-derived CDR1 and CDR2 are LGHDT and YNNKEL (reference sequence). The CDR3 runs to 14 residues. CDR3 sequence: CASSQESVQETQYF. DNA of the CDR3: TGTGCCAGCAGCCAAGAGTCGGTCCAAGAGACCCAGTACTTC.

J is TRBJ1-1 and V is TRBV5-4; 7 bases line up with TRBD1. The germline V gene has CDR1 SGHNT and CDR2 YYREEE (reference sequence). V was clipped by 4 bases and J by 3 bases; unmatched bases: 12. There are 16 residues in the CDR3. CDR3 nucleotides: TGTGCCAGCAGCGGTCAGGGCAGGGGGATGTACACTGAAGCTTTCTTT. This gives the protein CASSGQGRGMYTEAFF.

This chain links TRBV18 with TRBJ2-2; TRBD1 might be the D (5 bases). The CDR3 is made up of 15 amino acids. Germline CDR1 is KGHSH and CDR2 is LQKENI. Between the trimmed V and J ends, which lost 2 bases and 5 bases, there was a span of 12 bases. The chain's CDR3 is CASSPIVAGTGELFF. CDR3 sequence (DNA): TGTGCCAGCTCACCAATTGTGGCAGGGACCGGGGAGCTGTTTTTT.

The rearrangement joins TRBV30 to TRBJ1-6, with 8 nucleotides matching TRBD1. Germline-derived CDR1 and CDR2 are GTSNPN and SVGIG (reference sequence). V lost 4 bases and J lost 9; bases outside the gene matches: 2. This CDR3 spans 12 amino acids. The CDR3 nucleotides read TGTGCCTGGACGGACAGGGTTTCACCCCTCCACTTT. Amino acids: CAWTDRVSPLHF. Variable domain in full (rest from reference TRBV30 and TRBJ1-6): SQTIHQWPATLVQPVGSPLSLECTVEGTSNPNLYWYRQAAGRGLQLLFYSVGIGQISSEVPQNLSASRPQDRQFILSSKKLLLSDSGFYLCAWTDRVSPLHFGNGTRLTVT.

This clone was observed once. The chain couples TRBV7-2 to TRBJ2-2, with D perhaps matching TRBD1 (5 bases). CDR1 and CDR2 (germline): SGHTA, FQGNSA. V was cut by 2 bases and J by 5 bases, with 9 bases left in between. The CDR3 has 14 residues. CDR3 protein: CASSLKQGTGELFF. As DNA, the CDR3 is TGTGCCAGCAGCTTAAAGCAGGGTACCGGGGAGCTGTTTTTT.

This chain uses TRBV25-1 with TRBJ2-7; no firm D call. Trimming stripped 2 bases from V and 4 bases from J, with 6 bases between. The CDR3 is 12 amino acids. Germline CDR1 MGHDK, CDR2 SYGVNS. The CDR3 loop is CASSENSYEQYF. Written as DNA, the CDR3 is TGTGCCAGCAGTGAAAATAGTTACGAGCAGTACTTC.

The chain is built from TRBV6-4 and TRBJ2-1; D ambiguous. The CDR3 sequence is 14 residues long. Germline-derived CDR1 and CDR2 are MRHNA and SNTAGT. Trimming removed 4 bases at V and 9 bases at J, with 16 bases between. The CDR3 coding sequence is TGTGCCAGCAGTGCAGAGCGAGGCCTGGGTGAGCAGTTCTTC. This sequence encodes CASSAERGLGEQFF.

The chain employs TRBV6-5 and TRBJ2-4; 7 bases align to TRBD2. The V gene end was trimmed by 6 bases and the J gene end by 6 bases; junction bases not matched to a gene: 5. The length of the CDR3 is 13 residues. From germline, CDR1 is MNHEY and CDR2 SVGAGI. In DNA form, the CDR3 reads TGTGCCAGCAGCCTCAGCGGGGCAAACATTCAGTACTTC. Amino acids: CASSLSGANIQYF.

This clone showed up just a few times. The V gene is TRBV13, the J gene TRBJ2-1; the match to TRBD2 covers 12 bases. CDR3 length: 15 residues. The V and J ends lost 5 bases and 4 bases, in that order; junction bases with no gene match: 3. The germline V gene has CDR1 PRHDT and CDR2 FYEKMQ (reference sequence). CDR3 sequence (DNA): TGTGCCAGCAGCCGACTAGCGGGGGATTACAATGAGCAGTTCTTC. Its protein is CASSRLAGDYNEQFF.

This clone was counted a single time. The rearrangement links TRBV6-1 to TRBJ2-6; D possibly corresponds to TRBD1 (5 bases). The germline V gene encodes CDR1 MNHNS and CDR2 SASEGT. The germline V and J ends were trimmed by 4 bases and 4 bases, with 17 bases remaining between them. The length of the CDR3 is 17 residues. CDR3: CASSVGSLGAGANVLTF. The CDR3, as DNA: TGTGCCAGCAGTGTTGGAAGCCTTGGGGCCGGGGCCAACGTCCTGACTTTC.

The chain couples TRBV10-1 to TRBJ2-2, with 9 positions matching TRBD2. Trimming removed 7 bases from V and 4 bases from J; junction bases left unmatched: 4. This CDR3 spans 14 amino acids. CDR1 and CDR2 from the germline V gene are WNHNN and SYGVQD (reference sequence). CDR3 DNA: TGCGCCAGCACTAGCGGGGTCTCCACCGGGGAGCTGTTTTTT. Residues: CASTSGVSTGELFF.